Listed below are T cell receptor beta chains from one sample, sequenced in a study of blood T cell repertoires in COVID-19. Only in-frame clones appear in the TCRdb table, and some are missing; sequencing was by immunoSEQ multiplex PCR. The sample includes about 60,000 clones, about 80% of them seen just once. Material: peripheral blood. The receptors were sampled from a man aged 55 to 69 with acute or convalescent COVID-19. Each CDR3 is given without its conserved first and last residue. Not all rows give a size; the values are once, few, many and, for expanded clones, a class.

j_gene	abundance	v_gene	CDR3aa
TRBJ1-4	-	TRBV7-2	ASSLRQGIGKLF
TRBJ1-5	-	TRBV19	ASSIGDRASRGNQPQH
TRBJ2-1	-	TRBV2	ASSETGGSYNEQF
TRBJ1-6	-	TRBV30	AWSPAVGSSPLH
TRBJ2-3	-	TRBV24-1	ATSVGETTQY
TRBJ1-5	few	TRBV2	ASSQESGTHTSPQH
TRBJ1-1	-	TRBV24-1	ATRGMGLNTEAF
TRBJ2-7	-	TRBV19	ASSIGEGYEQY
TRBJ1-5	few	TRBV29-1	SVTGQGGGNQPQH
TRBJ2-1	once	TRBV18	ASSPQVTDEQF
TRBJ1-4	-	TRBV7-2	ASSPSGSTNEKLF
TRBJ1-2	-	TRBV7-2	ASSLGTGNLYGYT
TRBJ1-5	-	TRBV30	AWSVGKGSNQPQH
TRBJ2-6	once	TRBV27	ASRTSTGISGANVLT
TRBJ1-3	-	TRBV5-4	ASSAGTGSGNTIY
TRBJ1-1	-	TRBV10-3	AIRGNLNTEAF
TRBJ2-4	once	TRBV11-2	ASSLVLTERFKNIQY
TRBJ2-2	-	TRBV5-8	ASSWASVETGELF
TRBJ1-2	-	TRBV6-5	ASSHRDRIYGYT
TRBJ1-5	-	TRBV6-5	ASSYGDHQPQH
TRBJ1-2	-	TRBV24-1	ATSAGESAAYGYT
TRBJ2-1	few	TRBV5-8	ASILSGTSNEQF
TRBJ2-5	-	TRBV11-1	ASSFGAQPRGTQY
TRBJ1-4	-	TRBV24-1	ATMRGRDNEKLF
TRBJ1-2	-	TRBV5-1	ASSAEEQYGYT
TRBJ1-6	-	TRBV10-3	AIRSQDNSPLH
TRBJ1-2	-	TRBV7-2	ASSWQGAYGYT
TRBJ1-2	-	TRBV19	ASSIVPGSYGYT
TRBJ1-2	-	TRBV5-1	ASSLQGKAGYT